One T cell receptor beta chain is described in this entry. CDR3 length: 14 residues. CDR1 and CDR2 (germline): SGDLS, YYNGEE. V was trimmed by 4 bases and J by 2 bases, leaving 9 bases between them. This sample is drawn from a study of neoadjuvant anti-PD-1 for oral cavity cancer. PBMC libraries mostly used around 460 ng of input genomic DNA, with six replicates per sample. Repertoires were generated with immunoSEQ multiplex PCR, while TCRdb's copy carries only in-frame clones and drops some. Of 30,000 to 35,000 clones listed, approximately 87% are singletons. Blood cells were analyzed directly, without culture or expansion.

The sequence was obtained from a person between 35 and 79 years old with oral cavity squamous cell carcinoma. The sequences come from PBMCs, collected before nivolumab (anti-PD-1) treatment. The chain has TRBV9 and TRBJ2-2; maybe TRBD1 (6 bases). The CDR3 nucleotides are TGTGCCAGCAGCCGACAGGACAACACCGGGGAGCTGTTTTTT. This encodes CASSRQDNTGELFF.